The 15 T cell receptor beta chains presented below share a single source sample, sequenced in a study of blood T cell repertoires in COVID-19. TCRdb keeps only in-frame clones here, not all; method: immunoSEQ multiplex PCR. This sample has 120,000 to 150,000 clones, with 89% found just once. Sequencing was done on a sample of peripheral blood. The receptors originated from a human donor in a cohort sampled during active COVID-19.

The chain uses TRBV10-3 and TRBJ1-1; 7 bases are shared with TRBD1. This CDR3 has 13 amino acids. V lost 6 bases and J lost 3; bases outside the gene matches: 4. Per the germline V gene, CDR1 is ENHRY and CDR2 is SYGVKD. The DNA of the CDR3 is TGTGCCATCAGACAGGGGTGGGACACTGAAGCTTTCTTT. This translates into CAIRQGWDTEAFF.

This clone has more than one count but fewer than ten. Additional DNA sequences in this sample encode the identical CDR3. The chain employs TRBV9 and TRBJ1-1; TRBD1 might be the D (6 bases). CDR3 length equals 14 residues. In germline, CDR1 is SGDLS, CDR2 YYNGEE. Trimming left V 0 bases short and J 4 bases short, with 10 bases between. CDR3 in amino acids: CASSVAGEGTEAFF. CDR3 DNA sequence: TGTGCCAGCAGCGTAGCAGGGGAGGGCACTGAAGCTTTCTTT.

The table lists this clone with a few counts. The chain employs TRBV2 and TRBJ2-2, with D possibly TRBD1 on 6 matching bases. The CDR3 loop spans 15 amino acids. Germline V gives CDR1 SNHLY, CDR2 FYNNEI. The V gene lost 6 bases and the J gene lost 7 bases, with 18 bases spanning the gap. CDR3 nucleotide sequence: TGTGCCAGCAGGACGCCACAGGGTGGAGGCGGGGAGCTGTTTTTT. Protein: CASRTPQGGGGELFF.

The V call is TRBV20-1, the J call TRBJ1-2; 7 positions agree with TRBD1. V was clipped by 3 bases and J by 4 bases; unmatched bases: 8. Per the germline V gene, CDR1 is DFQATT and CDR2 is SNEGSKA (reference sequence). The CDR3 totals 14 residues. The CDR3 DNA follows: TGCAGTGCTAGTGGGGACAGAGCCTTCTATGGCTACACCTTC. This encodes CSASGDRAFYGYTF.

The chain has TRBV5-1 and TRBJ1-3; the D is unclear. V gave up 2 bases and J gave up 4 bases, with 16 bases separating them. Germline values: CDR1 SGHRS, CDR2 YFSETQ. The CDR3 totals 16 residues. This CDR3 is CASSLKGRFEGNTIYF. CDR3 coding DNA: TGCGCCAGCAGCTTAAAAGGGAGGTTCGAAGGAAACACCATATATTTT.

The chain recombines TRBV27 with TRBJ1-1, with TRBD1 matching over 9 bases. J gave up 7 bases and V 8 bases, and 14 bases lay outside the gene matches. This CDR3 comprises 15 residues. The germline gives CDR1 MNHEY, CDR2 SMNVEV (reference sequence). Written as DNA, the CDR3 is TGTGCCAGCCGCCCACCGGGACAGGGATTTAATGAAGCTTTCTTT. It encodes CASRPPGQGFNEAFF.

The V call is TRBV3-1 (or the pseudogene TRBV3-2), the J call TRBJ2-3, with 11 bases identical to TRBD2. Germline lookup yields CDR1 LGHDT and CDR2 YNNKEL (reference sequence). This CDR3 is 16 amino acids long. V shed 0 bases, J shed 4 bases, and the junction held 3 bases outside the gene matches. CDR3 DNA sequence: TGTGCCAGCAGCCAAGATCTAGCGGGGGGTTCAGATACGCAGTATTTT. Its translation: CASSQDLAGGSDTQYF.

This clone showed up just once. This rearrangement joins TRBV7-3 to TRBJ1-2, with D tentatively TRBD1 (6 bases). There are 15 residues in the CDR3. Germline V lookup: CDR1 SGHTA, CDR2 FQGTGA. With 2 bases removed from V and 3 bases from J, the gap between germline ends came to 13 bases. CDR3 region: CASSLYAQGDYGYTF. DNA for the CDR3: TGTGCCAGCAGCTTATACGCACAGGGAGACTATGGCTACACCTTC.

The V call is TRBV11-3, the J call TRBJ2-7; a possible D gene is TRBD1 (6 bases). This CDR3 has 15 residues. V lost 5 bases and J 6 bases, leaving 20 bases between the germline ends. CDR1 and CDR2 from the germline V gene are SGHNT and YENEEA. CDR3 region: CASSEGGIGAGEQYF. The DNA for the CDR3 is TGTGCCAGCAGCGAAGGGGGAATTGGTGCTGGCGAGCAGTACTTC.

This chain joins TRBV7-2 and TRBJ1-2, with TRBD1 identical over 7 bases. Germline CDR1 SGHTA, CDR2 FQGNSA. V trimming: 3 bases; J trimming: 6 bases; junction bases outside the gene matches: 7. The CDR3 contains 14 residues. The CDR3 DNA reads as TGTGCCAGCAGCTTGGACCGACAGGGTAATGGCTACACCTTC. The encoded protein is CASSLDRQGNGYTF.

CDR3 sequence reads: CASSPPGQTNTGELFF. For the CDR3, the DNA is TGTGCCAGCTCACCACCGGGACAGACGAACACCGGGGAGCTGTTTTTT. V usage is TRBV18 and J usage is TRBJ2-2, with 7 bases fitting TRBD1. CDR3 length: 16 amino acids. CDR1 KGHSH and CDR2 LQKENI come from the germline V gene. Trimming cost V 0 bases and J 0 bases; bases outside gene matches: 1.

The chain combines TRBV6-2 or TRBV6-3 with TRBJ2-2; 10 bases map to TRBD2. Germline lookup yields CDR1 MNHEY and CDR2 SVGEGT. The CDR3 spans 17 residues. V shed 2 bases and J 5 bases; nucleotides not matched to a gene: 8. The chain's CDR3 is CASSYDTLAGVTGELFF. The CDR3, as DNA: TGTGCCAGCAGTTACGATACCCTAGCGGGGGTGACCGGGGAGCTGTTTTTT.

This chain connects TRBV5-1 to TRBJ1-1; 9 nucleotides agree with TRBD1. The CDR3 has 15 amino acids. Germline lookup yields CDR1 SGHRS and CDR2 YFSETQ. Trimming cost V 4 bases and J 1 base; bases outside gene matches: 5. The CDR3 region is CASSPGTGWNTEAFF. The CDR3 nucleotides read TGCGCCAGCAGCCCCGGGACAGGGTGGAACACTGAAGCTTTCTTT.

V gene TRBV5-1 combines with J gene TRBJ2-3, with 14 bases fitting TRBD2. There are 18 residues in the CDR3. The V and J ends lost 4 bases and 0 bases, in that order; junction bases with no gene match: 7. CDR1 and CDR2 from the germline V gene are SGHRS and YFSETQ. Written as DNA, the CDR3 is TGCGCCAGCAGCCTGACTAGCGGGGGGGCCCCTAGCACAGATACGCAGTATTTT. Translating it yields CASSLTSGGAPSTDTQYF.

The chain combines TRBV19 with TRBJ2-7, with D maybe TRBD1 (6 bases). The germline V and J ends were trimmed by 0 bases and 3 bases, with 12 bases remaining between them. Germline CDR1 and CDR2: LNHDA and SQIVND (reference sequence). This CDR3 has 15 residues. The CDR3 DNA reads as TGTGCCAGTAGTATAGACAGGGGTCCTAACTACGAGCAGTACTTC. The encoded protein is CASSIDRGPNYEQYF.